These 4 T cell receptor beta chains were sequenced from one sample in a study of T-cell reconstitution after alpha-beta-depleted transplantation in children. A library of TCRbeta sequences, prepared with unique molecular identifiers, was generated. TCRdb ran MiXCR on the PCR reads and lists one entry per CDR3 protein. This table holds some 490,000 distinct CDR3 sequences, about an eighth found once. Sequenced here: PBMCs from the stem cell graft donor, sampled from the stem cell graft. The source of these receptors is a human donor who donated a stem cell graft to a child with combined immunodeficiency.

The rearrangement joins TRBV28 to TRBJ1-3, with a weak D call TRBD1 (5 bases). This CDR3 has 16 residues. V was shortened by 7 bases and J by 0 bases, with 16 bases between the two germline ends. Germline CDR1 MDHEN, CDR2 SYDVKM. The chain's CDR3 is CASKRAGLSSGNTIYF. CDR3 in DNA: TGTGCCAGCAAAAGAGCGGGGCTGAGCTCTGGAAACACCATATATTTT.

This chain joins TRBV11-2 and TRBJ2-2; 10 bases agree with TRBD2. The CDR3 spans 15 residues. V lost 4 bases, J lost 5 bases, and 4 bases stayed unmatched. Germline V gene lookup returns CDR1 SGHAT and CDR2 FQNNGV. The DNA for the CDR3 is TGTGCCAGCAGCTCGCAAGCGGGAGGGACCGGGGAGCTGTTTTTT. This gives the protein CASSSQAGGTGELFF.

This chain joins TRBV6-2 or TRBV6-3 and TRBJ2-1, with TRBD2 identical over 12 bases. The ends lost 5 bases at V and 2 bases at J; junction bases unmatched: 4. Germline lookup yields CDR1 MNHEY and CDR2 SVGEGT. CDR3 length equals 16 residues. Here the CDR3 DNA reads TGTGCCAGCAGTACAGCTAGCGGGGGGGCCTACAATGAGCAGTTCTTC. This sequence encodes CASSTASGGAYNEQFF.

The V call is TRBV6-1, the J call TRBJ1-2; D uncertain. Germline CDR1 is MNHNS and CDR2 is SASEGT. With 6 bases removed from V and 3 bases from J, the gap between germline ends came to 17 bases. The length of the CDR3 is 15 residues. The CDR3 sequence: CASSPLGQRDYGYTF. DNA for the CDR3: TGTGCCAGCAGCCCCTTAGGGCAGCGAGACTATGGCTACACCTTC.